The following is a T cell receptor (beta chain) sequence with its context. The data are from a study of OX40 agonist ivuxolimab in advanced cancers. At the level of the study: Partial response was recorded in three patients: one hepatocellular carcinoma and two cutaneous melanoma cases.

Method: immunoSEQ multiplex PCR; TCRdb's copy keeps in-frame clones and lacks some. The sample carries approximately 61,000 clones, around 91% recorded once. The trim removed 4 bases at V and 6 bases at J, leaving 8 bases unmatched. Germline-derived CDR1 and CDR2 are MDHEN and SYDVKM. The CDR3 totals 15 residues. The sample was CD4+ or CD8+ T cells sorted from blood, taken in a trial of the OX40 agonist ivuxolimab. The genes are TRBV28 and TRBJ2-2; 7 bases map to TRBD2. This TCR derives from an adult with an advanced solid tumor such as melanoma, head and neck, liver or kidney cancer. This chain's CDR3 is CASSSLPGLAGELFF. Written as DNA, the CDR3 is TGTGCCAGCAGTTCGCTACCCGGACTAGCCGGGGAGCTGTTTTTT. Looking up the rest from reference TRBV28 and TRBJ2-2 gives the full variable domain: DVKVTQSSRYLVKRTGEKVFLECVQDMDHENMFWYRQDPGLGLRLIYFSYDVKMKEKGDIPEGYSVSREKKERFSLILESASTNQTSMYLCASSSLPGLAGELFFGEGSRLTVL.